The 27 T cell receptor beta chains below were found in one sample sequenced in a study of blood T cell repertoires in COVID-19. TCRdb keeps only in-frame clones here, not all; method: immunoSEQ multiplex PCR. The table lists some 450,000 clones, approximately 88% of them singletons. Source material: peripheral blood. Every receptor here comes from a woman in her fifties or sixties with COVID-19, enrolled during active disease.

The chain carries TRBV5-1 and TRBJ2-5; TRBD2 might be the D (6 bases). V was trimmed by 4 bases and J by 1 base, leaving 11 bases between them. Germline lookup yields CDR1 SGHRS and CDR2 YFSETQ. This CDR3 has 14 amino acids. This CDR3 reads CASSRPGLQETQYF. In DNA, the CDR3 is TGCGCCAGCAGCCGACCGGGACTCCAAGAGACCCAGTACTTC.

The J gene is TRBJ1-1, the V gene TRBV30; 8 positions match TRBD1. Germline CDR1 and CDR2: GTSNPN and SVGIG (reference sequence). J was trimmed by 8 bases and V by 1 base; bases with no gene match: 12. This CDR3 region has 15 residues. As DNA, the CDR3 is TGTGCCTGGAGTGCGGCCTTGGGACAGGCACAGGAAGCTTTCTTT. Amino acid sequence: CAWSAALGQAQEAFF.

The rearrangement uses TRBV24-1 and TRBJ1-3, with D maybe TRBD1 (6 bases). The CDR3 length is 17 residues. V lost 3 bases, J lost 0 bases, and 14 bases lay in between. From germline, CDR1 is KGHDR and CDR2 SFDVKD. The CDR3, as DNA: TGTGCCACCAGTGATGGGCGCAGGGGATACTCTGGAAACACCATATATTTT. It translates to CATSDGRRGYSGNTIYF.

This clone was detected once. The rearrangement links TRBV5-1 to TRBJ1-2; D is perhaps TRBD1 (6 bases). V lost 4 bases, J lost 4 bases, and 14 bases lay in between. The germline V gene encodes CDR1 SGHRS and CDR2 YFSETQ. The CDR3 consists of 14 residues. The CDR3, as DNA: TGCGCCAGCAGCCCGGGGGGGGCCGGCTATGGCTACACCTTC. Amino acid sequence: CASSPGGAGYGYTF.

The table lists this clone with a few counts. This chain connects TRBV9 to TRBJ1-1; no clear D gene. This CDR3 comprises 14 residues. V lost 4 bases to trimming and J lost 5 bases, with 15 bases between them. Germline lookup yields CDR1 SGDLS and CDR2 YYNGEE. Written as DNA, the CDR3 is TGTGCCAGCAGCCCTTCCGGAGGGTGGACTGAAGCTTTCTTT. Residues: CASSPSGGWTEAFF.

The genes are TRBV19 and TRBJ2-2; D uncertain. This CDR3 has 14 residues. The germline V and J ends were trimmed by 10 bases and 1 base, with 13 bases remaining between them. Germline CDR1 reads LNHDA; CDR2 reads SQIVND (reference sequence). CDR3 amino acids: CATLPPGNTGELFF. CDR3 nucleotides: TGTGCCACACTCCCGCCCGGGAACACCGGGGAGCTGTTTTTT.

This sequence joins TRBV19 and TRBJ1-1, with D uncertain. V was clipped by 3 bases and J by 3 bases, with 11 bases between them. The CDR3 runs 14 residues. Germline loops: CDR1 LNHDA, CDR2 SQIVND (reference sequence). CDR3 DNA: TGTGCCAGTAGTATGGGCCCGGAGGACACTGAAGCTTTCTTT. Protein sequence: CASSMGPEDTEAFF.

The chain is built from TRBV11-1 and TRBJ1-2; maybe TRBD1 (5 bases). The CDR3 spans 14 residues. The V gene's germline CDR1 is SGHAT and CDR2 FQDESV (reference sequence). Trimming cost V 1 base and J 7 bases, with 13 bases left between them. The CDR3 protein is CASSLDDSYSGYTF. CDR3 in DNA: TGTGCCAGCAGCTTAGACGACAGCTACTCTGGCTACACCTTC.

The chain carries TRBV5-1 and TRBJ1-2; no clear D gene. V was trimmed by 0 bases and J by 4 bases, leaving 10 bases between them. CDR3 length: 14 amino acids. CDR1 is SGHRS, CDR2 YFSETQ, per germline. The CDR3 DNA reads as TGCGCCAGCAGCTTGGCGATGAGCTCCTATGGCTACACCTTC. It translates to CASSLAMSSYGYTF.

The chain couples TRBV7-6 to TRBJ1-4, with 8 bases matching TRBD1. The CDR3 has 14 residues. Germline lookup yields CDR1 SGHVS and CDR2 FNYEAQ. With V trimmed by 5 bases and J by 7 bases, 6 bases remained unmatched. This chain's CDR3 is CASSPGQGFEKLFF. For the CDR3, the DNA is TGTGCCAGCAGCCCCGGACAGGGTTTTGAAAAACTGTTTTTT.

The chain recombines TRBV10-2 with TRBJ1-3, with 7 bases lining up with TRBD1. Per germline, CDR1 WSHSY and CDR2 SAAADI. V was clipped by 6 bases and J by 3 bases; unmatched bases: 5. The CDR3 loop spans 14 amino acids. The CDR3 spells CASSPGQYGNTIYF. CDR3 coding DNA: TGCGCCAGCAGCCCGGGACAGTATGGAAACACCATATATTTT.

The rearrangement uses TRBV9 and TRBJ1-1, with unresolved D. The CDR3 totals 14 residues. Per germline, CDR1 SGDLS and CDR2 YYNGEE. Trimming stripped 4 bases from V and 1 base from J, with 11 bases between. The CDR3 region has the DNA TGTGCCAGCAGCCCGATATCAGAGAACACTGAAGCTTTCTTT. It is translated as CASSPISENTEAFF.

This clone was picked up one time. The chain recombines TRBV7-2 with TRBJ1-6; no clear D gene. CDR1 SGHTA and CDR2 FQGNSA come from the germline V gene. V was clipped by 5 bases and J by 2 bases, with 13 bases between them. The CDR3 covers 16 residues. CDR3 loop: CASSLNFGTYNSPLHF. CDR3 DNA sequence: TGTGCCAGCAGCCTGAACTTCGGTACCTATAATTCACCCCTCCACTTT.

V is TRBV5-6 and J is TRBJ1-1; TRBD1 matches 8 bases. The CDR3 totals 15 residues. The germline V gene has CDR1 SGHDT and CDR2 YYEEEE. J gave up 0 bases and V 3 bases, and 4 bases lay outside the gene matches. The CDR3 coding sequence is TGTGCCAGCAGCTGGGGACAGGTCCTGAACACTGAAGCTTTCTTT. It codes for CASSWGQVLNTEAFF.

This rearrangement joins TRBV11-2 to TRBJ1-6, with TRBD1 matching 7 bases. The CDR3 covers 16 residues. Trimming cost V 5 bases and J 6 bases; bases outside gene matches: 10. CDR1 and CDR2 (germline): SGHAT, FQNNGV. In DNA, the CDR3 is TGTGCCAGCAGCGCGAAGGACAGGAGCTTTAATTCACCCCTCCACTTT. Translation: CASSAKDRSFNSPLHF. Based on the CDR3 plus reference TRBV11-2 and TRBJ1-6, the full variable domain is EAGVAQSPRYKIIEKRQSVAFWCNPISGHATLYWYQQILGQGPKLLIQFQNNGVVDDSQLPKDRFSAERLKGVDSTLKIQPAKLEDSAVYLCASSAKDRSFNSPLHFGNGTRLTVT.

In DNA form, the CDR3 reads TGTGCCAGTCGGAACAGGGATGCCGGTCAGCCCCAGCATTTT. Translation: CASRNRDAGQPQHF. The chain couples TRBV19 to TRBJ1-5; D might be TRBD1 (6 bases). V lost 8 bases to trimming and J lost 6 bases, with 17 bases between them. The CDR3 covers 14 residues. Germline-derived CDR1 and CDR2 are LNHDA and SQIVND (reference sequence).

The CDR3, as DNA: TGTGCCAGCAGTCCTGGACAGGTCTACAATGAGCAGTTCTTC. Its translation: CASSPGQVYNEQFF. V usage is TRBV6-6 and J usage is TRBJ2-1; 7 bases are a match to TRBD1. Germline values: CDR1 MNHNY, CDR2 SVGAGI (reference sequence). CDR3 length: 14 residues. The V segment lost 5 bases and the J segment 3 bases; nucleotides outside the gene matches: 4.

This sequence joins TRBV6-5 and TRBJ1-2, with TRBD1 as a possible D gene (5 bases). The CDR3 has 14 amino acids. Germline V gives CDR1 MNHEY, CDR2 SVGAGI. V lost 7 bases and J lost 2, with 14 bases in between. This CDR3 reads CASTSLAGNYGYTF. The DNA for the CDR3 is TGTGCCAGCACTTCCCTGGCAGGGAACTATGGCTACACCTTC.

This chain uses TRBV6-2 or TRBV6-3 with TRBJ1-2; possibly TRBD1 for D (5 bases). Germline-derived CDR1 and CDR2 are MNHEY and SVGEGT. Trimming took 6 bases from V and 7 from J, leaving 27 bases between them. The CDR3 has 17 residues. CDR3 DNA sequence: TGTGCCAGCAGCCCTCCCCGGGCGACATGGGGGGGAGGTGGCTACACCTTC. It translates to CASSPPRATWGGGGYTF.

This clone was seen only a few times. This chain uses TRBV29-1 with TRBJ2-7, with 7 bases lining up with TRBD2. Per the germline V gene, CDR1 is SQVTM and CDR2 is ANQGSEA. The CDR3 spans 13 residues. With V trimmed by 6 bases and J by 3 bases, 8 bases remained unmatched. The DNA of the CDR3 is TGCAGCGTAAGAAGGGACTATAACTACGAGCAGTACTTC. Protein sequence: CSVRRDYNYEQYF.

This chain uses TRBV5-1 with TRBJ2-3; perhaps TRBD2 as D (6 bases). Germline V CDR1 and CDR2: SGHRS, YFSETQ. The V end was cut by 1 base, the J end by 1 base, with 10 bases between. There are 15 residues in the CDR3. In DNA form, the CDR3 reads TGCGCCAGCAGCTTGCCGGGCGGGGGCACAGATACGCAGTATTTT. It is translated as CASSLPGGGTDTQYF.

The chain carries TRBV4-1 and TRBJ2-3, with a tentative D call TRBD2 (5 bases). Germline assignment: CDR1 MGHRA and CDR2 YSYEKL. V lost 0 bases and J 1 base, leaving 14 bases between the germline ends. This CDR3 has 17 amino acids. The CDR3 bases are TGCGCCAGCAGCCAAGATAAAGGCGGGCCTCGCACAGATACGCAGTATTTT. Amino acids: CASSQDKGGPRTDTQYF.

This clone has only one observation. The chain uses TRBV7-8 and TRBJ2-7; D perhaps matches TRBD2 (5 bases). V lost 1 base, J lost 5 bases, and 9 bases lay in between. This CDR3 spans 13 amino acids. Germline-derived CDR1 and CDR2 are SGHVS and FQNEAQ. CDR3 DNA sequence: TGTGCCAGCAGCTTAGGTTCGGGGAACGAGCAGTACTTC. It yields the protein CASSLGSGNEQYF.

The rearrangement uses TRBV6-4 and TRBJ2-2; TRBD2 aligns across 10 bases. The CDR3 sequence is 17 residues long. The V segment lost 0 bases and the J segment 3 bases; nucleotides outside the gene matches: 4. Germline CDR1 reads MRHNA; CDR2 reads SNTAGT. The CDR3 loop is CASSDSSGGPYTGELFF. The CDR3 DNA follows: TGTGCCAGCAGTGACTCTAGCGGGGGGCCTTACACCGGGGAGCTGTTTTTT.

The CDR3 spells CASSLGQRETQYF. The DNA of the CDR3 is TGTGCCAGCAGCCTGGGACAGAGAGAGACCCAGTACTTC. The rearrangement joins TRBV13 to TRBJ2-5, with 7 bases aligning to TRBD1. Looked up from germline, CDR1 is PRHDT and CDR2 is FYEKMQ (reference sequence). V lost 5 bases, J lost 4 bases, and 4 bases stayed unmatched. CDR3 length equals 13 residues.

The count of this clone is one. The chain recombines TRBV7-9 with TRBJ1-1; weak D call: TRBD1 (6 bases). The CDR3 loop spans 13 amino acids. V shed 8 bases and J shed 1 base, with 11 bases lying between them. Per the germline V gene, CDR1 is SEHNR and CDR2 is FQNEAQ (reference sequence). This CDR3 reads CASEGQGNTEAFF. CDR3 DNA: TGTGCCAGCGAGGGACAAGGGAACACTGAAGCTTTCTTT.

V is TRBV7-8 and J is TRBJ1-5, with D perhaps TRBD1 (5 bases). CDR1 is SGHVS, CDR2 FQNEAQ, per germline. This CDR3 is 15 amino acids long. V lost 5 bases to trimming and J lost 4 bases, with 15 bases between them. CDR3 in amino acids: CASSQGVGGNQPQHF. In nucleotides, the CDR3 is TGTGCCAGCAGCCAGGGCGTCGGGGGAAATCAGCCCCAGCATTTT.